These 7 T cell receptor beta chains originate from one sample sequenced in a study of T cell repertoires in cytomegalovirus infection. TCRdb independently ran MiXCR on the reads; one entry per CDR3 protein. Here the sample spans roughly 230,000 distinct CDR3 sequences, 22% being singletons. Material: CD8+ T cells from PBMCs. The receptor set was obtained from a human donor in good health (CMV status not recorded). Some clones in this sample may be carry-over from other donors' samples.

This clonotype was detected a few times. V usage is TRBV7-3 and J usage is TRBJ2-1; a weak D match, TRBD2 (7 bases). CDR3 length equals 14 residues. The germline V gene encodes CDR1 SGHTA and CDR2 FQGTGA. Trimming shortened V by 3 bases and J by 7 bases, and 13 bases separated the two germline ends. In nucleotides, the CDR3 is TGTGCCAGCAGCTTTGGGGGGGCCGGGAATGAGCAGTTCTTC. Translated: CASSFGGAGNEQFF.

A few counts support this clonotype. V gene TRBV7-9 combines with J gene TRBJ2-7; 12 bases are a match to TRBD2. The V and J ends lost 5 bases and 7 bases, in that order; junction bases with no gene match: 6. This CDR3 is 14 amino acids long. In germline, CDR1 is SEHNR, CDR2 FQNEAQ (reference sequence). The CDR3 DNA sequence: TGTGCCAGCAGCCGCCTAGCGGGGGGGGAAGAGCAGTACTTC. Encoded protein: CASSRLAGGEEQYF.

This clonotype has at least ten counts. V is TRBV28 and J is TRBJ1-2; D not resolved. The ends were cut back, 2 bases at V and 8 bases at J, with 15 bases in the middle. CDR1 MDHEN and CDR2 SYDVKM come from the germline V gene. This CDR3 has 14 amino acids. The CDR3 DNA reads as TGTGCCAGCAGTTTAACCGGTCTGGCAAAGGGCTACACCTTC. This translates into CASSLTGLAKGYTF.

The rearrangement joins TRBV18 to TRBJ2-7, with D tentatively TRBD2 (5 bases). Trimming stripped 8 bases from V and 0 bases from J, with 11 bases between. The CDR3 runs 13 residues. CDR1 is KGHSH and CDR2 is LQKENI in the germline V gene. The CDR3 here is CASGGGSSYEQYF. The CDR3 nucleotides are TGTGCCAGCGGCGGAGGTAGCTCCTACGAGCAGTACTTC.

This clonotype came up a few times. CDR3 protein: CASSLSGTSGNEQFF. CDR3 sequence (DNA): TGTGCCAGTAGCCTCTCCGGGACTAGCGGCAATGAGCAGTTCTTC. V is TRBV19 and J is TRBJ2-1, with 11 bases that match TRBD2. Trimming at V came to 6 bases and at J to 6 bases, leaving 7 bases not matched to a gene. Germline V gives CDR1 LNHDA, CDR2 SQIVND (reference sequence). CDR3 length equals 15 residues.

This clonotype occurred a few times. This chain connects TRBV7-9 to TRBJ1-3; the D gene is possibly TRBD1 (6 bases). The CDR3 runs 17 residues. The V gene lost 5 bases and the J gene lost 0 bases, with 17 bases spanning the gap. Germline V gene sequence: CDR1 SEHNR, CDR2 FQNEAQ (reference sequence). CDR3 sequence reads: CASSPPRGRLSGNTIYF. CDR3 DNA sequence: TGTGCCAGCAGCCCCCCTCGGGGGCGGCTCTCTGGAAACACCATATATTTT.

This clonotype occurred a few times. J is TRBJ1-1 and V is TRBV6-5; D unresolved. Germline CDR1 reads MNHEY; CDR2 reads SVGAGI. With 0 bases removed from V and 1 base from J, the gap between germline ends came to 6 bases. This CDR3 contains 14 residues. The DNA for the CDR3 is TGTGCCAGCAGTTACTCGAGCAAGAACACTGAAGCTTTCTTT. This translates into CASSYSSKNTEAFF.